The rows below give T cell receptor beta chains drawn from one sample of a study of shared clonotypes between healthy human individuals. The data were produced by immunoSEQ multiplex PCR, yet TCRdb's version contains in-frame clones alone and is incomplete. The sample lists 550,000 to 800,000 clones, about 90% occurring once. The sample was memory CD8+ T cells from PBMCs. These receptor sequences come from a man younger than 35 in good health. Some clones in this sample may be carry-over from other donors' samples. The CDR3 runs from the conserved cysteine through the conserved F or W. Fields, in order: D gene, clone size, J gene, V gene, CDR3 protein, CDR3 DNA. The D gene is left open where the match is weak. Only some rows state a clone size, as once, few, many or a class for expanded clones.

>-|-|TRBJ2-5|TRBV9
CASSVGRVPETQYF
TGTGCCAGCAGCGTAGGACGAGTACCGGAGACCCAGTACTTC
>-|-|TRBJ1-4|TRBV27
CASSPRFEGTNEKLFF
TGTGCCAGCAGCCCACGATTTGAGGGAACTAATGAAAAACTGTTTTTT
>TRBD2|-|TRBJ2-3|TRBV28
CASRREGGDTQYF
TGTGCCAGCAGGCGGGAGGGGGGGGATACGCAGTATTTT
>-|-|TRBJ2-7|TRBV7-9
CASSSGTPYEQYF
TGTGCCAGCAGCTCGGGGACTCCCTACGAGCAGTACTTC
>TRBD1|-|TRBJ1-1|TRBV19
CASSPRDRTISMNTEAFF
TGTGCCAGTAGTCCACGGGACAGAACTATTTCCATGAACACTGAAGCTTTCTTT
>-|-|TRBJ1-5|TRBV9
CASSVGQDSNQPQHF
TGTGCCAGCAGCGTAGGACAGGACAGCAATCAGCCCCAGCATTTT
>-|-|TRBJ2-7|TRBV29-1
CSVASSNKGEQYF
TGCAGCGTGGCTAGCAGTAACAAGGGCGAGCAGTACTTC
>-|-|TRBJ1-2|TRBV29-1
CSVVASRAFNNYGYTF
TGCAGCGTCGTCGCCTCGCGGGCGTTCAATAACTATGGCTACACCTTC
>-|-|TRBJ2-3|TRBV19
CASSIERVLGTDTQYF
TGTGCCAGTAGTATAGAACGGGTTCTGGGCACAGATACGCAGTATTTT
>TRBD2|-|TRBJ2-1|TRBV28
CASSGGIATYNEQFF
TGTGCCAGCTCCGGGGGGATAGCAACCTACAATGAGCAGTTCTTC
>-|-|TRBJ1-5|TRBV16
CASSRRQEARQPQHF
TGTGCCAGCAGCCGGAGACAAGAAGCGCGTCAGCCCCAGCATTTT
>-|-|TRBJ2-2|TRBV27
CASSLFQDRTYNTGELFF
TGTGCCAGCAGTTTATTCCAGGACAGAACCTATAACACCGGGGAGCTGTTTTTT
>-|-|TRBJ1-1|TRBV7-9
CASSPGFHTEAFF
TGTGCCAGCAGCCCCGGGTTTCACACTGAAGCTTTCTTT
>TRBD1|few|TRBJ1-2|TRBV10-3
CAITQGGTFYGYTF
TGTGCCATCACACAGGGGGGAACCTTCTATGGCTACACCTTC
>-|-|TRBJ1-2|TRBV15
CATSTITNYGYTF
TGTGCCACCAGCACAATCACTAACTATGGCTACACCTTC
>TRBD2|-|TRBJ2-7|TRBV7-6
CASSARLAGDEQYF
TGTGCCAGCAGCGCTCGACTAGCGGGAGACGAGCAGTACTTC
>-|-|TRBJ1-2|TRBV4-1
CASSQEGSPYGYTF
TGCGCCAGCAGCCAAGAGGGCAGCCCCTATGGCTACACCTTC
>-|-|TRBJ2-1|TRBV5-1
CASSAVGGAGGTEQFF
TGCGCCAGCAGCGCTGTAGGCGGCGCAGGGGGGACTGAGCAGTTCTTC
>TRBD1|-|TRBJ1-1|TRBV7-9
CASTADRGTEAFF
TGTGCCAGCACCGCGGACAGGGGCACTGAAGCTTTCTTT
>-|-|TRBJ2-5|TRBV7-9
CASSLGIAAQETQYF
TGTGCCAGCAGCTTAGGTATAGCGGCGCAAGAGACCCAGTACTTC
>-|-|TRBJ2-4|TRBV29-1
CSALGGAKNIQYF
TGCAGCGCCCTGGGGGGAGCCAAAAACATTCAGTACTTC
>-|once|TRBJ1-2|TRBV7-9
CASSPESRVEGYTF
TGTGCCAGCAGCCCGGAGTCGAGGGTAGAGGGCTACACCTTC
>-|-|TRBJ2-7|TRBV11-2
CASSPTGLASYEQYF
TGTGCCAGCAGCCCCACCGGGCTAGCGAGCTACGAGCAGTACTTC
>TRBD2|-|TRBJ2-1|TRBV7-6
CASSLAASGSVDNEQFF
TGTGCCAGCAGCTTAGCGGCTAGCGGGAGTGTGGACAATGAGCAGTTCTTC
>-|-|TRBJ1-6|TRBV28
CASSLKGSRYNSPLHF
TGTGCCAGCAGTTTAAAGGGCAGCCGGTATAATTCACCCCTCCACTTT
>-|once|TRBJ2-7|TRBV5-1
CASSLAGDLLDEQYF
TGCGCCAGCAGCTTGGCCGGGGACCTCTTGGACGAGCAGTACTTC
>-|-|TRBJ2-2|TRBV12-5
CASGPRTGKKAGELFF
TGTGCTAGTGGTCCGCGGACTGGGAAGAAGGCCGGGGAGCTGTTTTTT
>-|-|TRBJ1-2|TRBV7-9
CASSPGGTNYGYTF
TGTGCCAGCAGTCCGGGGGGAACTAACTATGGCTACACCTTC
>-|-|TRBJ2-3|TRBV27
CASSSLETPLIDTQYF
TGTGCCAGCAGTTCCCTCGAGACTCCTTTGATCGATACGCAGTATTTT
>TRBD2|-|TRBJ2-5|TRBV14
CASSLHQGGETQYF
TGTGCCAGCAGCCTTCACCAGGGAGGGGAGACCCAGTACTTC
>-|-|TRBJ1-2|TRBV7-9
CASSLVGDGYTF
TGTGCCAGCAGCTTGGTCGGGGATGGCTACACCTTC
>-|-|TRBJ2-2|TRBV5-6
CASSFLRGNGELFF
TGTGCCAGCAGCTTCCTCAGGGGTAACGGGGAGCTGTTTTTT
>-|-|TRBJ2-3|TRBV6-1
CASSIPVRGTDTQYF
TGTGCCAGCTCCATCCCAGTAAGAGGCACAGATACGCAGTATTTT
>-|-|TRBJ2-7|TRBV28
CASSFPGHLYEQYF
TGTGCCAGCAGTTTCCCGGGACACCTCTACGAGCAGTACTTC
>-|-|TRBJ1-2|TRBV4-2
CASSPRGFGGYTF
TGTGCCAGCAGCCCGAGGGGGTTCGGTGGCTACACCTTC
>TRBD2|-|TRBJ2-7|TRBV6-1
CASSVWYLETSGTYEQYF
TGTGCCAGCAGTGTCTGGTACCTGGAGACTAGCGGGACCTACGAGCAGTACTTC
>-|-|TRBJ1-1|TRBV20-1
CSAVVPEAFF
TGCAGCGCGGTTGTACCTGAAGCTTTCTTT
>-|-|TRBJ2-3|TRBV7-9
CASSTTLDRTDTQYF
TGTGCCAGCAGCACGACGCTAGATCGCACAGATACGCAGTATTTT
>-|-|TRBJ2-7|TRBV5-4
CASSLGAEQYF
TGTGCCAGCAGCTTGGGCGCCGAGCAGTACTTC
>-|once|TRBJ2-3|TRBV15
CATNPIGGDTQYF
TGTGCCACCAACCCGATCGGGGGAGATACGCAGTATTTT
>-|-|TRBJ2-1|TRBV6-5
CASSYSSGVVINEQFF
TGTGCCAGCAGTTACTCGTCCGGGGTAGTAATCAATGAGCAGTTCTTC
>-|-|TRBJ2-1|TRBV7-2
CASSLVAGDRIYNEQFF
TGTGCCAGCAGCTTAGTCGCCGGCGACAGAATATACAATGAGCAGTTCTTC
>TRBD1|-|TRBJ2-6|TRBV19
CASSSWTGGREGANVLTF
TGTGCCAGTAGTAGCTGGACAGGGGGCAGGGAGGGGGCCAACGTCCTGACTTTC
>TRBD1|-|TRBJ2-1|TRBV18
CASSPGAGGNEQFF
TGTGCCAGCTCACCAGGGGCAGGGGGCAATGAGCAGTTCTTC
>-|-|TRBJ2-7|TRBV15
CATSRGFVNSRYEQYF
TGTGCCACCAGCAGGGGGTTCGTGAACTCAAGGTACGAGCAGTACTTC
>-|-|TRBJ2-7|TRBV28
CASSTRVRGSYEQYF
TGTGCCAGCAGTACCAGGGTGAGGGGCTCCTACGAGCAGTACTTC
>-|-|TRBJ2-5|TRBV5-8
CASSLAVSPQETQYF
TGTGCCAGCAGCTTGGCTGTGTCTCCCCAAGAGACCCAGTACTTC
>-|-|TRBJ1-1|TRBV4-1
CASSRMTEGPAGTEAFF
TGCGCCAGCAGCCGGATGACGGAGGGGCCTGCGGGGACTGAAGCTTTCTTT